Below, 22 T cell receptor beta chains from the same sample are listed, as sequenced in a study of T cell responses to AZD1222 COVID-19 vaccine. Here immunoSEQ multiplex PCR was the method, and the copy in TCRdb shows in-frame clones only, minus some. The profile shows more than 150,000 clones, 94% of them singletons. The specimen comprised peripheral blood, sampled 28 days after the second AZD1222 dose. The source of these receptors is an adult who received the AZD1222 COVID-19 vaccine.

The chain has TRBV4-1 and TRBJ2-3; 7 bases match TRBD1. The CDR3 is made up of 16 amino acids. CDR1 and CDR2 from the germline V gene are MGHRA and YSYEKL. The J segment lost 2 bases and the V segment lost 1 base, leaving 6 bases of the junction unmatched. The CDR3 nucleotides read TGCGCCAGCAGCCAAGGAATGGACAGGTACACAGATACGCAGTATTTT. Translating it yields CASSQGMDRYTDTQYF.

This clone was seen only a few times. The CDR3 DNA follows: TGTGCCAGCAGTCCGGGACAGGGGGCGACTGAAGCTTTCTTT. This sequence encodes CASSPGQGATEAFF. The chain uses TRBV6-4 and TRBJ1-1; TRBD1 agrees at 12 bases. Germline trimming cut 5 bases from V and 5 bases from J; bases unmatched to any gene: 3. Germline CDR1 MRHNA, CDR2 SNTAGT. CDR3 size: 14 residues.

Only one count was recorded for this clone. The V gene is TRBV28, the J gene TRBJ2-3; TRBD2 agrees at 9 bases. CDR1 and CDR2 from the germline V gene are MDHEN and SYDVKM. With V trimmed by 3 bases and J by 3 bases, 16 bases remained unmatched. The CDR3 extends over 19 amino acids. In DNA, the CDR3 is TGTGCCAGCAGTTTCCCCCTATGGTTAGCGGGAGAGGGAACAGATACGCAGTATTTT. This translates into CASSFPLWLAGEGTDTQYF.

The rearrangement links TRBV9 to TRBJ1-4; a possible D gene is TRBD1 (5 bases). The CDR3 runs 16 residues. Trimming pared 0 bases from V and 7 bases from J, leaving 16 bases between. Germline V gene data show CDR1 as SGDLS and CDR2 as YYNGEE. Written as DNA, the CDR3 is TGTGCCAGCAGCGTAGAGGGCGAGGGGTTTGGTGAAAAACTGTTTTTT. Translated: CASSVEGEGFGEKLFF.

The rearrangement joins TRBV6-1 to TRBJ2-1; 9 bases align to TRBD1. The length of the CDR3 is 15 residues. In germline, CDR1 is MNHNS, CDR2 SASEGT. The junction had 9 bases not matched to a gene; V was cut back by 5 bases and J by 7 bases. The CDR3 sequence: CASSSLDRGQNEQFF. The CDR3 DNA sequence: TGTGCCAGCAGTTCGTTGGACAGGGGTCAAAATGAGCAGTTCTTC.

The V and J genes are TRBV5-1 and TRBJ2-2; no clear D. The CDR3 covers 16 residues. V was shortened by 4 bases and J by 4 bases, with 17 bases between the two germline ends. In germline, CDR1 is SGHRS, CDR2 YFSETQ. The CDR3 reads CASSPGTGSGTGELFF. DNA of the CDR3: TGCGCCAGCAGCCCCGGTACGGGTAGTGGCACCGGGGAGCTGTTTTTT.

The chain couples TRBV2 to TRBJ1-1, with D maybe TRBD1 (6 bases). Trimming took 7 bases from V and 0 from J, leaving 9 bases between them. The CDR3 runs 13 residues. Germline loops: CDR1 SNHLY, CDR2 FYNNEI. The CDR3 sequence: CASKAGVNTEAFF. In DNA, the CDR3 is TGTGCCAGCAAGGCAGGGGTGAACACTGAAGCTTTCTTT.

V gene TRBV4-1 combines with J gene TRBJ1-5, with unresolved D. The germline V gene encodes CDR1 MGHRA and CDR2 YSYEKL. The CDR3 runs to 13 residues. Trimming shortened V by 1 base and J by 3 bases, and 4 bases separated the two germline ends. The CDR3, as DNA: TGCGCCAGCAGCCAAGTACTCAATCAGCCCCAGCATTTT. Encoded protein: CASSQVLNQPQHF.

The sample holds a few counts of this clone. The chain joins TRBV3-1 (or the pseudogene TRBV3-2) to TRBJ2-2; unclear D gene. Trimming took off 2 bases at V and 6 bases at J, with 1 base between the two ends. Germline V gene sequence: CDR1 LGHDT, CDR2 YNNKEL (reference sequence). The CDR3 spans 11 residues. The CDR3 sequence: CASSQSGELFF. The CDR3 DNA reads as TGTGCCAGCAGCCAATCCGGGGAGCTGTTTTTT.

CDR3 sequence (DNA): TGTGCCAGCAGCGTCGGAGAGACCCAGTACTTC. This encodes CASSVGETQYF. The V gene is TRBV7-9, the J gene TRBJ2-5; D uncertain. This CDR3 comprises 11 residues. Germline V gene lookup returns CDR1 SEHNR and CDR2 FQNEAQ (reference sequence). V was shortened by 5 bases and J by 4 bases, with 5 bases between the two germline ends.

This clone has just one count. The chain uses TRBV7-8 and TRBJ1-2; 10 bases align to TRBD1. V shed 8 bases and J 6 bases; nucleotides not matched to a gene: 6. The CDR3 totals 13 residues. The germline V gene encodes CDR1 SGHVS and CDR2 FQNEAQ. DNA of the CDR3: TGTGCCAGCCGGGGACAGGGGCCGCATGGCTACACCTTC. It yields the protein CASRGQGPHGYTF.

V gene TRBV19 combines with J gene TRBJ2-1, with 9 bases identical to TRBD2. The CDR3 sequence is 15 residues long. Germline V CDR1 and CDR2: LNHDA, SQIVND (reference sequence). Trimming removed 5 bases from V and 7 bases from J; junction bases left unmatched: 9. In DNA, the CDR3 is TGTGCCAGTAGTTTCGCGGGAGGGCCTCTGAATGAGCAGTTCTTC. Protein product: CASSFAGGPLNEQFF.

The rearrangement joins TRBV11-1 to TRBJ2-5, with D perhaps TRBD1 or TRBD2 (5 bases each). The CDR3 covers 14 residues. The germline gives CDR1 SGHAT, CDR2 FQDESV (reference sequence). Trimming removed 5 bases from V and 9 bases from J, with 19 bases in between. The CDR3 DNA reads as TGTGCCAGCAGCCCTAGCTCGGGACCCTGGGCCCAGTACTTC. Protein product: CASSPSSGPWAQYF. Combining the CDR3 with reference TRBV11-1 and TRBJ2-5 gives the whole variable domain EAEVAQSPRYKITEKSQAVAFWCDPISGHATLYWYRQILGQGPELLVQFQDESVVDDSQLPKDRFSAERLKGVDSTLKIQPAELGDSAMYLCASSPSSGPWAQYFGPGTRLLVL.

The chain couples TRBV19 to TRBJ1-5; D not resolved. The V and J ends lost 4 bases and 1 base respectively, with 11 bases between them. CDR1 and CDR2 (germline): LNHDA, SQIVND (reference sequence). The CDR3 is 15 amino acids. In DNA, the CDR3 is TGTGCCAGTAGTAACGTAAGAGGCAGCAATCAGCCCCAGCATTTT. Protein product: CASSNVRGSNQPQHF. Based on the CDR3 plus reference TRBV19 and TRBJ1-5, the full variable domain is DGGITQSPKYLFRKEGQNVTLSCEQNLNHDAMYWYRQDPGQGLRLIYYSQIVNDFQKGDIAEGYSVSREKKESFPLTVTSAQKNPTAFYLCASSNVRGSNQPQHFGDGTRLSIL.

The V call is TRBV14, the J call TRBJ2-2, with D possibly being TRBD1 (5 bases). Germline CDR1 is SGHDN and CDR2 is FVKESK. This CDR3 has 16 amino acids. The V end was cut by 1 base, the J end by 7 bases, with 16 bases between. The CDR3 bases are TGTGCCAGCAGCCAAGTAGGCCAGCAGGGTATCGGGGAGCTGTTTTTT. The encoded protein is CASSQVGQQGIGELFF.

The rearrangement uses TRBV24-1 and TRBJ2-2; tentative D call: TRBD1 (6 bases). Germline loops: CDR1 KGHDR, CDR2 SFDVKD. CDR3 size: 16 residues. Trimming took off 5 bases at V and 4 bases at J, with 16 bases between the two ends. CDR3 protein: CATSATPGVGTGELFF. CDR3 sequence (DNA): TGTGCCACCAGTGCCACGCCAGGGGTAGGCACCGGGGAGCTGTTTTTT.

The DNA for the CDR3 is TGTGCCAGCAGGGCAGGGGCCTCTAACACTGAAGCTTTCTTT. It translates to CASRAGASNTEAFF. The rearrangement links TRBV6-4 to TRBJ1-1, with D maybe TRBD1 (6 bases). Germline V gene sequence: CDR1 MRHNA, CDR2 SNTAGT. Trimming left V 6 bases short and J 2 bases short, with 13 bases between. The CDR3 has 14 amino acids.

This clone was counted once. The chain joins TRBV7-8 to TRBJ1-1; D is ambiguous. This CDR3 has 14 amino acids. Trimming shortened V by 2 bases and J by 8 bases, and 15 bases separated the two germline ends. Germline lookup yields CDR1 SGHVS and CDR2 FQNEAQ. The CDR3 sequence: CASSLKIGQREAFF. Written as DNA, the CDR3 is TGTGCCAGCAGCTTAAAGATTGGGCAGAGAGAAGCTTTCTTT.

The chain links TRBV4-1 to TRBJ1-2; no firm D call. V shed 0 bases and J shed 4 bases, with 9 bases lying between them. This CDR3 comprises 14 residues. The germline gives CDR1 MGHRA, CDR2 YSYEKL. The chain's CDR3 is CASSQDQYGYGYTF. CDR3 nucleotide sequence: TGCGCCAGCAGCCAAGATCAGTACGGCTATGGCTACACCTTC.

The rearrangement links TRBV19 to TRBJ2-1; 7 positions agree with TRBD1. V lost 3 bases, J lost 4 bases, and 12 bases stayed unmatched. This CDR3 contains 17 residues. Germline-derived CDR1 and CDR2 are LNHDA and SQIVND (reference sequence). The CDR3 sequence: CASSIRLTGMGYNEQFF. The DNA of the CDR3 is TGTGCCAGTAGTATCCGCCTGACAGGGATGGGATACAATGAGCAGTTCTTC.

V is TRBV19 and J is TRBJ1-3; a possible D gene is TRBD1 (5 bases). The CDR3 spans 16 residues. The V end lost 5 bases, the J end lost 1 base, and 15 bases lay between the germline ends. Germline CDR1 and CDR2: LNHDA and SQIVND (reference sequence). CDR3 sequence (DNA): TGTGCCAGTAGTGAGGAGGGACTGAGTTCTGGAAACACCATATATTTT. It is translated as CASSEEGLSSGNTIYF.

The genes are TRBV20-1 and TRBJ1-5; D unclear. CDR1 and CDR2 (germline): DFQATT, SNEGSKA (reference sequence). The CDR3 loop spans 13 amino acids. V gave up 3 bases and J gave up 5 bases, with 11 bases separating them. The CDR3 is CSASLDGDQPQHF. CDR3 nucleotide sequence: TGCAGTGCTAGTCTGGACGGTGATCAGCCCCAGCATTTT.